Listed below are T cell receptor beta chains from one sample, sequenced in a study of chemoradiotherapy in HPV16-positive cancers. This table comes from immunoSEQ multiplex PCR, and its TCRdb copy is limited to in-frame clones, with some not included. This table holds approximately 11,000 clones, 77% found once. The sample was acquired from a patient who underwent chemoradiotherapy. These receptors all come from a human donor with HPV-associated anogenital cancer. Both conserved end residues are part of each CDR3. The order of the fields is D gene, V gene, J gene, clone size, CDR3 protein, CDR3 DNA. D genes are given only for firm matches. Where a row states a size, it is once, few, many or the class of an expanded clone; other rows omit it.

-	TRBV4-1	TRBJ2-7	-	CASSQGRLGGNPYEQYF	TGCGCCAGCAGCCAAGGAAGGCTAGGGGGAAATCCCTACGAGCAGTACTTC
TRBD1	TRBV5-1	TRBJ1-1	-	CASSLGDRNTEAFF	TGCGCCAGCAGCTTGGGGGACAGGAACACTGAAGCTTTCTTT
TRBD1	TRBV28	TRBJ2-7	-	CASSLEGQAYEQYF	TGTGCCAGCAGTTTAGAAGGACAGGCCTACGAGCAGTACTTC
TRBD1	TRBV28	TRBJ1-5	-	CASSPGQAGQPQHF	TGTGCCAGCAGCCCGGGACAGGCGGGTCAGCCCCAGCATTTT
TRBD1	TRBV2	TRBJ1-5	few	CASSGGQVRDQPQHF	TGTGCCAGCAGTGGGGGACAGGTTCGGGATCAGCCCCAGCATTTT
-	TRBV7-9	TRBJ2-5	-	CASSLAGETQYF	TGTGCCAGCAGCTTAGCTGGTGAGACCCAGTACTTC
-	TRBV30	TRBJ2-1	-	CAWSDTVYNEQFF	TGTGCCTGGAGCGATACAGTCTACAATGAGCAGTTCTTC
TRBD1	TRBV27	TRBJ2-1	-	CASSFTLRGGPTNYNEQFF	TGTGCCAGCAGTTTCACCTTGAGAGGGGGCCCCACTAACTACAATGAGCAGTTCTTC
-	TRBV11-2	TRBJ2-1	few	CASSLGAKNEQFF	TGTGCCAGCAGCTTAGGTGCCAAAAATGAGCAGTTCTTC
-	TRBV11-1	TRBJ2-2	-	CASSLSEAGELFF	TGTGCCAGCAGCTTATCAGAGGCCGGGGAGCTGTTTTTT
-	TRBV10-3	TRBJ1-4	-	CAITEGGPNEKLFF	TGTGCCATCACCGAGGGGGGGCCTAATGAAAAACTGTTTTTT
TRBD1	TRBV11-2	TRBJ2-7	-	CASSRMTGGDEQYF	TGTGCCAGCAGCCGGATGACAGGGGGGGACGAGCAGTACTTC
TRBD2	TRBV27	TRBJ2-7	few	CASRETGLAVRGAYEQYF	TGTGCCAGCAGGGAAACCGGACTAGCGGTTCGTGGGGCCTACGAGCAGTACTTC
TRBD1	TRBV2	TRBJ1-6	-	CASTQGQNNSPLHF	TGTGCCAGCACCCAGGGACAGAATAATTCACCCCTCCACTTT
-	TRBV4-1	TRBJ1-4	-	CASSPGVGFTNEKLFF	TGCGCCAGCAGCCCAGGGGTGGGGTTCACTAATGAAAAACTGTTTTTT
-	TRBV6-1	TRBJ1-6	few	CASSEADTFVPLHF	TGTGCCAGCAGTGAAGCGGACACCTTTGTCCCCCTCCACTTT
-	TRBV5-1	TRBJ1-2	-	CASSLFGQDFNYGYTF	TGCGCCAGCAGCTTGTTCGGGCAGGACTTTAACTATGGCTACACCTTC
-	TRBV30	TRBJ2-1	-	CAGETGPERYNEQFF	TGTGCCGGAGAGACCGGGCCCGAACGTTACAATGAGCAGTTCTTC
-	TRBV15	TRBJ1-2	-	CATSGRRNDPWNGYTF	TGTGCCACCAGCGGGAGACGAAACGACCCTTGGAACGGCTACACCTTC
TRBD1	TRBV28	TRBJ2-7	-	CASTPWGTASYEQYF	TGTGCCAGCACCCCTTGGGGGACAGCATCCTACGAGCAGTACTTC
TRBD1	TRBV6-1	TRBJ1-2	-	CASSEVTGGSRGYGYTF	TGTGCCAGCAGTGAAGTGACAGGGGGATCCAGAGGCTATGGCTACACCTTC
-	TRBV27	TRBJ1-5	few	CASSEIRNQPQHF	TGTGCCAGCAGTGAAATCAGAAATCAGCCCCAGCATTTT
-	TRBV30	TRBJ1-3	-	CAWNGGSHSGNTIYF	TGTGCCTGGAACGGGGGCTCCCACTCTGGAAACACCATATATTTT
TRBD1	TRBV4-1	TRBJ2-1	-	CASRSRTGNEQFF	TGCGCCAGCAGGTCTCGGACAGGGAATGAGCAGTTCTTC
-	TRBV13	TRBJ2-5	-	CASSLGVGGPEETQYF	TGTGCCAGCAGCTTAGGCGTTGGGGGGCCTGAAGAGACCCAGTACTTC
-	TRBV5-4	TRBJ1-2	-	CASSEIGWDTGYTF	TGTGCCAGCAGCGAAATTGGGTGGGACACAGGCTACACCTTC
-	TRBV30	TRBJ2-3	-	CAWSVRRADTQYF	TGTGCCTGGAGTGTACGGAGGGCAGATACGCAGTATTTT
-	TRBV4-2	TRBJ1-4	few	CASSQGPLVATNEKLFF	TGTGCCAGCAGCCAAGGCCCCCTAGTTGCAACTAATGAAAAACTGTTTTTT
-	TRBV30	TRBJ1-1	-	CAWSEGGNTEAFF	TGTGCCTGGAGCGAGGGAGGGAACACTGAAGCTTTCTTT